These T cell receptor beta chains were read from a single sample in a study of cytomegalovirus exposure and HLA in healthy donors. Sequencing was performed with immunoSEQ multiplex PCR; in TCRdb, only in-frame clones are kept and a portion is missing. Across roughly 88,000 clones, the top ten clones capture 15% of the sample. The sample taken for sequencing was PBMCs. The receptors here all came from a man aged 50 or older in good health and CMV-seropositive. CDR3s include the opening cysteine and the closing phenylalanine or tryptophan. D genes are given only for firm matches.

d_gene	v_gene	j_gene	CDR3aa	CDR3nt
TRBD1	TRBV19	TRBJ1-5	CASSIGTGVNQPQHF	TGTGCCAGTAGTATAGGGACAGGGGTCAATCAGCCCCAGCATTTT
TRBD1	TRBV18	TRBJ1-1	CASSPPVAGGADTEAFF	TGTGCCAGCTCACCACCTGTCGCAGGGGGCGCGGACACTGAAGCTTTCTTT
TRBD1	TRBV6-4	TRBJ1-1	CASSASTGETEAFF	TGTGCCAGCAGTGCCTCGACAGGGGAAACTGAAGCTTTCTTT
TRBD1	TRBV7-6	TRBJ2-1	CASSPLPDRENNEQFF	TGTGCCAGCAGCCCCCTCCCAGACAGGGAGAACAATGAGCAGTTCTTC
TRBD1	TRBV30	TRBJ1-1	CAWSGTGTSRAFF	TGTGCCTGGAGTGGGACAGGGACTTCGCGAGCTTTCTTT
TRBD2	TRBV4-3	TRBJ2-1	CASSQVWRDYDNEQFF	TGCGCCAGCAGCCAAGTTTGGCGGGACTATGACAATGAGCAGTTCTTC
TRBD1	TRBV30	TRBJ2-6	CARDRGPGANVLTF	TGTGCCCGGGACAGGGGGCCTGGGGCCAACGTCCTGACTTTC
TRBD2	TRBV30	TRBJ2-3	CACGTSGIIDTQYF	TGTGCCTGTGGGACTAGCGGGATTATAGATACGCAGTATTTT
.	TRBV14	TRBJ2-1	CASSLLGGNPYNEQFF	TGTGCCAGCAGCCTATTAGGGGGAAACCCCTACAATGAGCAGTTCTTC
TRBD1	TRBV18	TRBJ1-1	CASSQGANTEAFF	TGTGCCAGCTCACAGGGGGCGAACACTGAAGCTTTCTTT
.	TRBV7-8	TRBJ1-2	CASSLAGGRGGVEGYTF	TGTGCCAGCAGCTTAGCTGGTGGCAGGGGAGGGGTCGAGGGCTACACCTTC
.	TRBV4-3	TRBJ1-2	CASSQDRGARWGYTF	TGCGCCAGCAGCCAAGACCGGGGGGCGAGGTGGGGCTACACCTTC
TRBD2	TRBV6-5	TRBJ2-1	CASSSSQREGRGEQFF	TGTGCCAGCAGTTCCTCCCAGCGGGAGGGCCGGGGTGAGCAGTTCTTC
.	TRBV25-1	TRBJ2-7	CASSAAGTLYEQYF	TGTGCCAGCAGTGCGGCAGGTACCCTCTATGAGCAGTACTTC
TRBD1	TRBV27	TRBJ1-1	CASISLGGYTEAFF	TGTGCCAGCATCTCTCTAGGGGGCTACACTGAAGCTTTCTTT
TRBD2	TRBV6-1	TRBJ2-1	CASSGVGRDYNEQFF	TGTGCCAGCAGTGGAGTCGGGAGGGACTACAATGAGCAGTTCTTC
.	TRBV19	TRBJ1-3	CASTPLQGLRGNTIYF	TGTGCCAGTACCCCTTTGCAGGGCTTGAGAGGAAACACCATATATTTT
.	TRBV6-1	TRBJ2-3	CASGELGGTQYF	TGTGCCAGCGGGGAACTAGGCGGTACGCAGTATTTT
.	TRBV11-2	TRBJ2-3	CASSLDWGRRSGADTQYF	TGTGCCAGCAGCTTAGACTGGGGGCGACGGTCAGGTGCAGATACGCAGTATTTT
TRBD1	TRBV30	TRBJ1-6	CAWSGRGVYNSPLHF	TGTGCCTGGAGTGGCAGGGGGGTCTATAATTCACCCCTCCACTTT
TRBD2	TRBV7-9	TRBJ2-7	CASSSPGTSGPVRYEQYF	TGTGCCAGCAGCTCCCCCGGGACTAGCGGGCCTGTACGATACGAGCAGTACTTC
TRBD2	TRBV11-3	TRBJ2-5	CASSLTGLAEETQYF	TGTGCCAGCAGCTTGACGGGACTAGCGGAAGAGACCCAGTACTTC
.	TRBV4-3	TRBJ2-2	CASSQDAGASGELFF	TGCGCCAGCAGCCAAGACGCGGGGGCTAGCGGGGAGCTGTTTTTT
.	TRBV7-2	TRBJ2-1	CASSQTGEQFF	TGTGCCAGCAGCCAGACAGGTGAGCAGTTCTTC
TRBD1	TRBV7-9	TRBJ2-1	CASSGQGWHEQFF	TGTGCCAGCAGCGGACAGGGGTGGCATGAGCAGTTCTTC
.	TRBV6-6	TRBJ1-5	CASSSNPRQYNQPQHF	TGTGCCAGCAGTTCCAACCCCAGACAGTACAATCAGCCCCAGCATTTT
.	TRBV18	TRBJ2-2	CASSARRAGTGELFF	TGTGCCAGCTCCGCCCGGAGGGCGGGAACCGGGGAGCTGTTTTTT
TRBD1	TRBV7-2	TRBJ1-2	CASSHRGPLYGYTF	TGTGCCAGCAGCCACAGGGGCCCTTTGTATGGCTACACCTTC
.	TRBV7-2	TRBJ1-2	CASSSIGGVFGYTF	TGTGCCAGCAGCTCCATCGGGGGAGTTTTTGGCTACACCTTC
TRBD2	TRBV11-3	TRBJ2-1	CASSLGFLAGANEQFF	TGTGCCAGCAGCTTAGGCTTTCTAGCGGGAGCCAATGAGCAGTTCTTC
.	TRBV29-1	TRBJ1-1	CSVESPGFRAFF	TGCAGCGTTGAAAGCCCCGGGTTTAGGGCTTTCTTT
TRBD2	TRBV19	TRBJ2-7	CASSKGLAHEQYF	TGTGCCAGTAGTAAGGGACTAGCGCACGAGCAGTACTTC
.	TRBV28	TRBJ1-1	CASSIFPGMNTEAFF	TGTGCCAGCAGTATCTTCCCGGGGATGAACACTGAAGCTTTCTTT
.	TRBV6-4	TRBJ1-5	CASSGEQGIVSQPQHF	TGTGCCAGCAGTGGGGAACAGGGTATAGTCAGCCAGCCCCAGCATTTT
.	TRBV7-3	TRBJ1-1	CASSLNRNTEAFF	TGTGCCAGCAGCTTGAACAGGAACACTGAAGCTTTCTTT
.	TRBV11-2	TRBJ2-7	CASSLDTHSYEQYF	TGTGCCAGCAGCTTAGATACTCACTCCTACGAGCAGTACTTC
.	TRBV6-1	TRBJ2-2	CASSEVRNTGELFF	TGTGCCAGCAGTGAAGTCCGGAACACCGGGGAGCTGTTTTTT
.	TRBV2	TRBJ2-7	CASSENGLAGGDSYEQYFGYEQYF	.
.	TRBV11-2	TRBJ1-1	CASTRARGDTEAFF	TGTGCCAGCACTAGGGCCCGGGGAGACACTGAAGCTTTCTTT
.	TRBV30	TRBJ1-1	CAWSVLKGLAEAFF	TGTGCCTGGAGTGTTTTAAAGGGACTGGCTGAAGCTTTCTTT
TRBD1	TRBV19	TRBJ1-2	CATSNSGTVDYGYTF	TGTGCCACAAGCAACTCCGGGACAGTCGACTATGGCTACACCTTC
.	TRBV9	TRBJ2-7	CASSTWGSVYEQYF	TGTGCCAGCAGCACCTGGGGTAGCGTCTACGAGCAGTACTTC
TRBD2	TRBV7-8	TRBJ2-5	CASSLARTSGTQYF	TGTGCCAGCAGCTTAGCGCGTACTAGCGGTACCCAGTACTTC
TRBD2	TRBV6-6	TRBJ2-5	CASILTSGRGTQYF	TGTGCCAGCATCTTGACTAGCGGGAGGGGGACCCAGTACTTC
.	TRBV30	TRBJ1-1	CAWSGGGNTEAFF	TGTGCCTGGAGCGGGGGGGGGAACACTGAAGCTTTCTTT
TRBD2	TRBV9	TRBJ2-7	CASSVEGLAETYEQYF	TGTGCCAGCAGCGTCGAGGGACTAGCGGAGACCTACGAGCAGTACTTC
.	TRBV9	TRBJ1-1	CASSSTGNTEAFF	TGTGCCAGCAGCTCAACAGGGAACACTGAAGCTTTCTTT
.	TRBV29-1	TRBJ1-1	CSVGRDLNTEAFF	TGCAGCGTTGGTAGGGACTTGAACACTGAAGCTTTCTTT
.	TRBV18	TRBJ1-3	CASSPKSPVSGGNTIYF	TGTGCCAGCTCACCCAAGTCTCCGGTGTCAGGGGGAAACACCATATATTTT
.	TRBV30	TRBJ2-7	CAWSWAGRTYEQYF	TGTGCCTGGAGTTGGGCTGGGAGGACCTACGAGCAGTACTTC
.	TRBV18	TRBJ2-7	CASSPMGSSYEQYF	TGTGCCAGCTCACCAATGGGCTCGTCCTACGAGCAGTACTTC